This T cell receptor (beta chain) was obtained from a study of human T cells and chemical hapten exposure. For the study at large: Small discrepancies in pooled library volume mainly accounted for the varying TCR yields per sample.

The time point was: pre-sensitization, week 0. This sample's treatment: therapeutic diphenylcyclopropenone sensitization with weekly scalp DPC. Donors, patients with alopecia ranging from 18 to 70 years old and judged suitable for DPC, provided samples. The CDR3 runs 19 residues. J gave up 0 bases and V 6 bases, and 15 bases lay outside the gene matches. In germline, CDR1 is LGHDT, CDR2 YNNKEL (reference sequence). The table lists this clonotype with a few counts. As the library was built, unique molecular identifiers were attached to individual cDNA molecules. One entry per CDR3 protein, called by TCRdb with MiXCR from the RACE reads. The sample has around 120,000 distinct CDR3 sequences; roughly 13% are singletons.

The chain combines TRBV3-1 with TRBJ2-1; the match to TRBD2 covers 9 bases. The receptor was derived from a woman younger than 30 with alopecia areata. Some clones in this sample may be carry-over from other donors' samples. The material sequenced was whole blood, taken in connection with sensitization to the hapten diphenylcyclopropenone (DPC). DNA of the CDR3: TGTGCCAGCAGGTCCTCAGGGCTAGCGGGGCCGAGCTCCTACAATGAGCAGTTCTTC. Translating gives CASRSSGLAGPSSYNEQFF.